This passage covers 7 T cell receptor beta chains from one sample sequenced in a study of response to subunit inactivated influenza vaccine. TCRdb reanalysed the RT-PCR reads using MiXCR and keeps one entry per CDR3 protein. The table has 560,000 or so distinct CDR3 sequences, 7.6% seen once; the top ten hold 10% to 15%. The sample consisted of PBMCs from blood, taken less than 30 months after vaccination. The receptors come from a man between 50 and 69 years old who received an inactivated influenza vaccine.

V and J are TRBV2 and TRBJ2-7, with D perhaps assigned TRBD1 or TRBD2 (5 bases each). Per the germline V gene, CDR1 is SNHLY and CDR2 is FYNNEI. Trimming took off 8 bases at V and 2 bases at J, with 19 bases between the two ends. The CDR3 consists of 15 residues. CDR3 in DNA: TGTGCCAGCCATGGGAACCGGGACGGGACCTACGAGCAGTACTTC. Its translation: CASHGNRDGTYEQYF.

The rearrangement uses TRBV10-3 and TRBJ1-6, with TRBD1 matching over 8 bases. CDR3 size: 18 residues. V was pared by 0 bases and J by 6 bases, with 10 bases of the junction left unmatched. CDR1 and CDR2 (germline): ENHRY, SYGVKD. CDR3: CAISESGRQGTLNSPLHF. In DNA, the CDR3 is TGTGCCATCAGTGAGTCTGGGAGACAGGGGACCCTTAATTCACCCCTCCACTTT.

The rearrangement uses TRBV5-6 and TRBJ1-4, with D unresolved. Germline assignment: CDR1 SGHDT and CDR2 YYEEEE. Trimming left V 4 bases short and J 7 bases short, with 11 bases between. This CDR3 has 13 amino acids. CDR3: CASSPQWSEKLFF. CDR3 nucleotides: TGTGCCAGCAGCCCCCAATGGAGTGAAAAACTGTTTTTT.

There are many counts of this clonotype. V is TRBV6-5 and J is TRBJ2-1; D not certain. This CDR3 contains 14 residues. Per germline, CDR1 MNHEY and CDR2 SVGAGI. V dropped 2 bases and J dropped 8 bases, with 13 bases sitting between them. For the CDR3, the DNA is TGTGCCAGCAGTTACCCGGAAAGATGGGATGAGCAGTTCTTC. Encoded protein: CASSYPERWDEQFF.

This clonotype was counted ten times or more. CDR3 loop: CATSEKGPIFGQFF. DNA of the CDR3: TGTGCCACCAGCGAGAAGGGCCCTATATTTGGGCAGTTCTTC. V usage is TRBV15 and J usage is TRBJ2-1; no clear D gene. This CDR3 spans 14 amino acids. The V end was cut by 5 bases, the J end by 12 bases, with 20 bases between. Looked up from germline, CDR1 is LNHNV and CDR2 is YYDKDF (reference sequence).

This clonotype has more than one count but fewer than ten. The chain has TRBV4-1 and TRBJ1-1, with D possibly being TRBD1 (5 bases). Trimming took off 6 bases at V and 0 bases at J, with 11 bases between the two ends. The germline CDR1 and CDR2 sequences are MGHRA and YSYEKL. The CDR3 contains 14 residues. The CDR3 DNA sequence: TGCGCCAGCAGACACAGGAATATGAACACTGAAGCTTTCTTT. Translating it yields CASRHRNMNTEAFF.

The CDR3 loop is CAWRAGGRTGELFF. For the CDR3, the DNA is TGTGCCTGGAGGGCAGGGGGCCGGACCGGGGAGCTGTTTTTT. The chain recombines TRBV30 with TRBJ2-2, with TRBD1 matching 8 bases. Per germline, CDR1 GTSNPN and CDR2 SVGIG (reference sequence). Germline trimming cut 3 bases from V and 5 bases from J; bases unmatched to any gene: 5. The CDR3 length is 14 residues.